This paragraph covers one T cell receptor beta chain sequence. Original methodology: From reference gene primer amplification, estimates of nucleated cell counts were derived. TCRdb's table, derived via immunoSEQ multiplex PCR, lists solely in-frame clones and lacks some. V and J calls and clone size are given by that table; D and trimming were obtained from the DNA. The sample shows approximately 240,000 clones, around nine tenths of them seen only once. J gave up 6 bases and V 2 bases, and 13 bases lay outside the gene matches. CDR3 length: 17 residues. CDR1 and CDR2 (germline): ENHRY, SYGVKD. The source of the sample is a study of blood T cell repertoires in COVID-19. Study-wide background: Sites in the United States, Italy and Spain provided acute and convalescent COVID-19 samples. Nucleic acid was either cDNA or gDNA, and it came from T cells, B-cell-depleted T cells, or PBMCs.

The sequenced material came from peripheral blood. The rearrangement joins TRBV10-3 to TRBJ1-1; TRBD1 agrees at 9 bases. The receptor's source is a woman aged 40 to 50 who had recovered from COVID-19. DNA for the CDR3: TGTGCCATCAGTGAGCTTCGGACAGGGGTAGGTTTGGCTGAAGCTTTCTTT. It encodes CAISELRTGVGLAEAFF.